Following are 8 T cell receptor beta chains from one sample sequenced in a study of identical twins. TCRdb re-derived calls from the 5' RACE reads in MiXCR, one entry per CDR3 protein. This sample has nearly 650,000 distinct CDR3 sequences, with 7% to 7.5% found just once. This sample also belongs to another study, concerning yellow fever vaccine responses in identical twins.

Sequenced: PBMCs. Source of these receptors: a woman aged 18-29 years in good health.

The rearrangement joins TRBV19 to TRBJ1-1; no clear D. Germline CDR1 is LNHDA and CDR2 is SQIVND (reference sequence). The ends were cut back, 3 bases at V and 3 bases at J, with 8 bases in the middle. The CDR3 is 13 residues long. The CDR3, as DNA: TGTGCCAGTAGTATTTGGCGGGACACTGAAGCTTTCTTT. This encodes CASSIWRDTEAFF.

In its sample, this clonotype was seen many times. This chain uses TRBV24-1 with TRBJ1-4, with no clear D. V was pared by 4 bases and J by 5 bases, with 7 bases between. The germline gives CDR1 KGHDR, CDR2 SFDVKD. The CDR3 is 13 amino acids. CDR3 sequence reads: CATSDRFNEKLFF. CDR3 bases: TGTGCCACCAGTGACCGGTTCAATGAAAAACTGTTTTTT.

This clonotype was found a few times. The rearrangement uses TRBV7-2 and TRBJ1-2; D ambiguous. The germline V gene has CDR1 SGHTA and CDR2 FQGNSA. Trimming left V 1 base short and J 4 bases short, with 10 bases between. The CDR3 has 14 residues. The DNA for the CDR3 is TGTGCCAGCAGCTTAGGAAGGACGGGCTATGGCTACACCTTC. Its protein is CASSLGRTGYGYTF.

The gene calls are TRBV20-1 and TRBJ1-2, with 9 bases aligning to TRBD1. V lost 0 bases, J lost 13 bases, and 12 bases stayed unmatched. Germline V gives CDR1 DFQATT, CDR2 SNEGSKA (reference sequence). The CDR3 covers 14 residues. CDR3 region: CSARDKEGTGRVTF. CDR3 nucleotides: TGCAGTGCTAGAGATAAGGAGGGGACAGGGCGCGTCACCTTC.

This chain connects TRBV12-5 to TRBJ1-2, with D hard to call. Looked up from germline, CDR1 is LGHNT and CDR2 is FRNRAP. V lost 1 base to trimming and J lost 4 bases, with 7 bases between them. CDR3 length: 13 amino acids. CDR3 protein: CASGLDTVYGYTF. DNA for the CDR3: TGTGCTAGTGGTTTGGACACCGTCTATGGCTACACCTTC.

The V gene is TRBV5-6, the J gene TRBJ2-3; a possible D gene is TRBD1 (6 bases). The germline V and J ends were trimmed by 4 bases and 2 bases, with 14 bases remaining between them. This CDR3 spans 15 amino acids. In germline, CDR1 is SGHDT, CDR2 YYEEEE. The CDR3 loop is CASSRGGGFTDTQYF. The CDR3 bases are TGTGCCAGCAGCCGTGGGGGCGGCTTCACAGATACGCAGTATTTT.

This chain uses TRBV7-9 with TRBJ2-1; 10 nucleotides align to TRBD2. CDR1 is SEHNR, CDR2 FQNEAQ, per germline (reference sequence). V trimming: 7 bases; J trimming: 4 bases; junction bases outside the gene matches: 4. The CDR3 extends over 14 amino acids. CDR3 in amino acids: CASTAGGLYNEQFF. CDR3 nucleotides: TGTGCCAGCACAGCGGGGGGGCTTTACAATGAGCAGTTCTTC.

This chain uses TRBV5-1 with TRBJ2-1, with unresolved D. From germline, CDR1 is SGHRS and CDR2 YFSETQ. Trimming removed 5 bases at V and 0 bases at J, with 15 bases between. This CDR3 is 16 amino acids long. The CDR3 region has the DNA TGCGCCAGCAGACAAAGTTTATCTAACTCCTACAATGAGCAGTTCTTC. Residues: CASRQSLSNSYNEQFF. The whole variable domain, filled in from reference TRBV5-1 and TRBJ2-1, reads KAGVTQTPRYLIKTRGQQVTLSCSPISGHRSVSWYQQTPGQGLQFLFEYFSETQRNKGNFPGRFSGRQFSNSRSEMNVSTLELGDSALYLCASRQSLSNSYNEQFFGPGTRLTVL.